These 27 T cell receptor beta chains originate from one sample sequenced in a study of blood T cells in healthy people across ages. A second roughly 7 to 12 cycle PCR used barcoded and J-beta primers. TCRdb ran MiXCR on the 5' RACE reads and lists one entry per CDR3 protein. Of about 670,000 distinct CDR3 sequences listed, under 65% are singletons. The material sequenced was blood. These receptors were obtained from a woman of 80 years or more in good health.

Concerning this clonotype itself: A much bigger clone sits one base away, suggesting this may be a read error. This rearrangement joins TRBV27 to TRBJ2-1; 13 bases map to TRBD2. With V trimmed by 5 bases and J by 6 bases, 10 bases remained unmatched. The V gene's germline CDR1 is MNHEY and CDR2 SMNVEV (reference sequence). This CDR3 comprises 17 residues. The CDR3 reads CASSHGTSGTLINEQFF. The CDR3 DNA is TGTGCCAGCAGTCACGGGACTAGCGGGACGCTAATCAATGAGCAGTTCTTC.

The rearrangement joins TRBV10-1 to TRBJ2-1; tentative D call: TRBD1 (6 bases). Between the trimmed V and J ends, which lost 7 bases and 7 bases, there was a span of 17 bases. The V gene's germline CDR1 is WNHNN and CDR2 SYGVQD (reference sequence). The CDR3 runs to 14 residues. CDR3: CASNGGLSSNEQFF. Here the CDR3 DNA reads TGCGCCAGCAATGGGGGCCTTTCTAGTAATGAGCAGTTCTTC.

At least ten counts were recorded for this clonotype. The chain employs TRBV5-6 and TRBJ1-2; no clear D. The CDR3 length is 14 residues. The germline V gene has CDR1 SGHDT and CDR2 YYEEEE. With 6 bases removed from V and 4 bases from J, the gap between germline ends came to 16 bases. This CDR3 is CASKPGQVRYGYTF. The CDR3 DNA sequence: TGTGCCAGCAAGCCGGGTCAGGTCCGCTATGGCTACACCTTC.

This clonotype was observed a handful of times. V is TRBV12-3 or TRBV12-4 and J is TRBJ1-5; TRBD1 might be the D (5 bases). V was cut by 3 bases and J by 2 bases, with 11 bases left in between. The CDR3 runs 15 residues. Written as DNA, the CDR3 is TGTGCCAGCAGTTTCGGGGCAGTAGGCAATCAGCCCCAGCATTTT. This sequence encodes CASSFGAVGNQPQHF.

The rearrangement uses TRBV24-1 and TRBJ2-3; 7 bases agree with TRBD1. Germline assignment: CDR1 KGHDR and CDR2 SFDVKD. V gave up 6 bases and J gave up 4 bases; unmatched junction bases: 9. CDR3 length equals 15 residues. The CDR3 loop reads CATSSSGQPPDTQYF. The CDR3, as DNA: TGTGCCACCAGTTCCTCGGGACAGCCCCCAGATACGCAGTATTTT.

This chain links TRBV6-2 or TRBV6-3 with TRBJ2-2; unclear D gene. CDR3 length equals 11 residues. Trimming shortened V by 3 bases and J by 6 bases, and 2 bases separated the two germline ends. Germline V CDR1 and CDR2: MNHEY, SVGEGT. The CDR3 DNA follows: TGTGCCAGCAGTTATCCCGGGGAGCTGTTTTTT. Encoded protein: CASSYPGELFF.

This clonotype was found once. The chain employs TRBV4-2 and TRBJ2-5; tentatively, D is TRBD1 (7 bases). The CDR3 has 17 residues. The germline CDR1 and CDR2 sequences are LGHNA and YNFKEQ. The V end was cut by 0 bases, the J end by 1 base, with 15 bases between. The CDR3 sequence: CASSQDLPGGIQETQYF. In DNA form, the CDR3 reads TGTGCCAGCAGCCAAGATCTACCAGGGGGGATCCAAGAGACCCAGTACTTC.

To note about this clonotype: This may be a read error, as it is one base from a much larger clone. V gene TRBV9 combines with J gene TRBJ2-3, with D uncertain. V lost 3 bases and J lost 5, with 16 bases in between. Germline loops: CDR1 SGDLS, CDR2 YYNGEE. The CDR3 is 15 residues long. The CDR3: CASSGDPTSIDTQYF. The CDR3 bases are TGTGCCAGCAGCGGAGACCCTACTTCCATAGATACGCAGTATTTT.

This clonotype was seen a few times. The gene calls are TRBV9 and TRBJ2-5, with 8 bases lining up with TRBD2. The V gene's germline CDR1 is SGDLS and CDR2 YYNGEE. The ends lost 0 bases at V and 5 bases at J; junction bases unmatched: 6. This CDR3 is 15 amino acids long. CDR3 nucleotide sequence: TGTGCCAGCAGCGTAGAGTTCGGGGGGGTTGAGACCCAGTACTTC. Translated: CASSVEFGGVETQYF.

The J gene is TRBJ1-2, the V gene TRBV20-1; no definite D call. The CDR3 loop spans 13 amino acids. Germline V gene sequence: CDR1 DFQATT, CDR2 SNEGSKA (reference sequence). V was pared by 6 bases and J by 4 bases, with 15 bases between. CDR3 nucleotide sequence: TGCAGTGCCCCCCTTGCGGGTAGCTATGGCTACACCTTC. Its translation is CSAPLAGSYGYTF.

With respect to this clonotype: Just one base apart from a much larger clone, this may be a read error. The chain joins TRBV7-9 to TRBJ2-3; 8 positions agree with TRBD2. The germline gives CDR1 SEHNR, CDR2 FQNEAQ (reference sequence). The CDR3 runs to 18 residues. CDR3 region: CASSFTYPGGGSTDAQYF. The CDR3 bases are TGTGCCAGCAGCTTCACGTACCCCGGGGGGGGTAGCACAGATGCGCAGTATTTT.

CDR3 in DNA: TGTGCCAGCACCACGGGCCTGGGGGACGAGCAGTACTTC. This encodes CASTTGLGDEQYF. This chain links TRBV6-6 with TRBJ2-7; either TRBD1 or TRBD2 may fit D (5 bases each). CDR1 MNHNY and CDR2 SVGAGI come from the germline V gene (reference sequence). The CDR3 runs to 13 residues. Deletions cut 7 bases from V and 5 bases from J, with 15 bases between.

The chain recombines TRBV9 with TRBJ2-1; D perhaps matches TRBD1 (6 bases). The CDR3 length is 15 residues. Trimming removed 4 bases at V and 7 bases at J, with 18 bases between. CDR1 SGDLS and CDR2 YYNGEE come from the germline V gene. The CDR3 DNA follows: TGTGCCAGCAGCCCCGGGACACTCGGAAGGAATGAGCAGTTCTTC. Amino acid sequence: CASSPGTLGRNEQFF.

The chain couples TRBV9 to TRBJ2-7; weak D call: TRBD2 (6 bases). CDR1 is SGDLS and CDR2 is YYNGEE in the germline V gene. V lost 5 bases to trimming and J lost 7 bases, with 22 bases between them. CDR3 size: 15 residues. The CDR3 sequence is CASRHGRLEYNEQYF. The CDR3 region has the DNA TGTGCCAGCAGGCACGGAAGACTAGAGTACAATGAGCAGTACTTC.

This clonotype was observed at least ten times. The gene calls are TRBV3-1 and TRBJ1-2; a possible D gene is TRBD1 (5 bases). The CDR3 is made up of 15 amino acids. Trimming removed 2 bases from V and 7 bases from J, with 17 bases in between. Germline values: CDR1 LGHDT, CDR2 YNNKEL (reference sequence). The CDR3 protein is CASSQSTGTLSGYTF. The CDR3 DNA sequence: TGTGCCAGCAGCCAATCGACCGGGACTCTGAGTGGCTACACCTTC. The variable domain in full, completed from reference TRBV3-1 and TRBJ1-2, reads DTAVSQTPKYLVTQMGNDKSIKCEQNLGHDTMYWYKQDSKKFLKIMFSYNNKELIINETVPNRFSPKSPDKAHLNLHINSLELGDSAVYFCASSQSTGTLSGYTFGSGTRLTVV.

The J gene is TRBJ2-4, the V gene TRBV29-1, with D maybe TRBD1 (5 bases). Trimming took 1 base from V and 7 from J, leaving 11 bases between them. Looked up from germline, CDR1 is SQVTM and CDR2 is ANQGSEA. CDR3 length equals 13 residues. The CDR3 loop reads CSVEGRVGNIQYF. DNA for the CDR3: TGCAGCGTTGAAGGCAGGGTGGGGAACATTCAGTACTTC.

A remark on this clonotype: This may be a read error, as it is one base from a much larger clone. This sequence joins TRBV5-4 and TRBJ2-7; tentative D call: TRBD1 (6 bases). Per germline, CDR1 SGHNT and CDR2 YYREEE (reference sequence). This CDR3 is 12 amino acids long. The CDR3 reads CVSSLDSYNRYF. The CDR3 DNA sequence: TGTGTCAGCAGCTTGGACAGCTACAACCGGTACTTC.

The rearrangement joins TRBV20-1 to TRBJ2-7, with 11 nucleotides matching TRBD2. The V gene end was trimmed by 0 bases and the J gene end by 7 bases; junction bases not matched to a gene: 11. Germline V gene data show CDR1 as DFQATT and CDR2 as SNEGSKA (reference sequence). The CDR3 totals 16 residues. The CDR3 region has the DNA TGCAGTGCTAGAGACAGGGGACTAGCGGCCTACAATGAGCAGTACTTC. This gives the protein CSARDRGLAAYNEQYF.

This clonotype has at least ten counts. V usage is TRBV20-1 and J usage is TRBJ1-5; tentatively, D is TRBD1 (5 bases). The V gene's germline CDR1 is DFQATT and CDR2 SNEGSKA (reference sequence). V dropped 6 bases and J dropped 0 bases, with 15 bases sitting between them. The CDR3 covers 15 residues. Here the CDR3 reads CSAPDPGVSNQPQHF. DNA for the CDR3: TGCAGTGCCCCAGACCCGGGGGTTAGCAATCAGCCCCAGCATTTT.

This chain connects TRBV18 to TRBJ2-2, with 8 bases fitting TRBD1. V gave up 2 bases and J gave up 6 bases; unmatched junction bases: 14. This CDR3 has 18 residues. Germline CDR1 KGHSH, CDR2 LQKENI. The CDR3 loop reads CASSPRLKGQEVSGELFF. CDR3 coding DNA: TGTGCCAGCTCACCAAGGCTAAAGGGACAGGAGGTGTCCGGGGAGCTGTTTTTT.

This clonotype has just a few counts. This chain joins TRBV10-3 and TRBJ2-2; 7 bases are a match to TRBD2. Germline V gives CDR1 ENHRY, CDR2 SYGVKD. V lost 6 bases to trimming and J lost 1 base; unmatched junction nucleotides: 2. The CDR3 is 14 amino acids. CDR3 residues: CAIRTGGNTGELFF. Here the CDR3 DNA reads TGTGCCATCAGAACGGGAGGGAACACCGGGGAGCTGTTTTTT.

The rearrangement links TRBV29-1 to TRBJ2-1; 8 bases are a match to TRBD2. V lost 5 bases and J lost 2; bases outside the gene matches: 11. CDR1 is SQVTM and CDR2 is ANQGSEA in the germline V gene. The length of the CDR3 is 16 residues. CDR3: CSVSQIGGGTYNEQFF. CDR3 nucleotides: TGCAGCGTTTCCCAAATCGGGGGGGGCACCTACAATGAGCAGTTCTTC.

This clonotype came up many times. In DNA, the CDR3 is TGTGCCAGCAGCTTAAATAGCGGACAAGAGACCCAGTACTTC. Its translation is CASSLNSGQETQYF. This chain joins TRBV7-7 and TRBJ2-5, with D maybe TRBD2 (6 bases). Trimming cost V 2 bases and J 2 bases, with 9 bases left between them. The germline V gene encodes CDR1 SSHAT and CDR2 FNYEAQ (reference sequence). CDR3 length: 14 residues.

J is TRBJ2-3 and V is TRBV6-6, with 8 bases that match TRBD2. V shed 0 bases, J shed 2 bases, and the junction held 1 base outside the gene matches. The germline V gene encodes CDR1 MNHNY and CDR2 SVGAGI (reference sequence). The CDR3 consists of 15 residues. The CDR3 DNA is TGTGCCAGCAGTTACTCTAGCGGGGACACAGATACGCAGTATTTT. This gives the protein CASSYSSGDTDTQYF.

The chain combines TRBV29-1 with TRBJ2-7; TRBD1 matches at 9 bases. V lost 4 bases, J lost 3 bases, and 1 base stayed unmatched. The CDR3 length is 12 residues. In germline, CDR1 is SQVTM, CDR2 ANQGSEA. The CDR3: CSVVGQGYEQYF. Here the CDR3 DNA reads TGCAGCGTTGTGGGACAGGGCTACGAGCAGTACTTC.

This clonotype came up once. V gene TRBV27 combines with J gene TRBJ2-6; no firm D call. V lost 0 bases and J 4 bases, leaving 4 bases between the germline ends. Germline V gene lookup returns CDR1 MNHEY and CDR2 SMNVEV (reference sequence). The length of the CDR3 is 14 residues. The CDR3 sequence is CASSLSTGANVLTF. CDR3 DNA: TGTGCCAGCAGTTTATCGACCGGGGCCAACGTCCTGACTTTC.

With respect to this clonotype: A much larger clone is a single base away; this may be a read error. The J gene is TRBJ2-5, the V gene TRBV2, with D possibly matching TRBD2 (6 bases). V dropped 4 bases and J dropped 11 bases, with 20 bases sitting between them. The length of the CDR3 is 14 residues. Germline CDR1 is SNHLY and CDR2 is FYNNEI. CDR3 nucleotide sequence: TGTGCCAGCAGTGTGTGGGGGGTTGGTAGCCTTCAGTACTTC. The encoded protein is CASSVWGVGSLQYF.